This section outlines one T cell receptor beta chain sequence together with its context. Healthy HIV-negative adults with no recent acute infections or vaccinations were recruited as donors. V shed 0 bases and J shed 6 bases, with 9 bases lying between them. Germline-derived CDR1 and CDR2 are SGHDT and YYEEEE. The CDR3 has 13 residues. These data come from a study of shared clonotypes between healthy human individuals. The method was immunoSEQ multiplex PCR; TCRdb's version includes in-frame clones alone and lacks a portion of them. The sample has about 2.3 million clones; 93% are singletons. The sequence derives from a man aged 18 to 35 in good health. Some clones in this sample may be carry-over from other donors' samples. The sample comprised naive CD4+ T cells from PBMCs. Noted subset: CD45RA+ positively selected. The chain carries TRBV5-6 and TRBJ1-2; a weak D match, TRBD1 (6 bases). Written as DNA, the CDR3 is TGTGCCAGCAGCTTGGACAGGGTCGATGGCTACACCTTC. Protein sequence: CASSLDRVDGYTF.